The clone carrying this T cell receptor beta chain was seen repeatedly, ten times or more. As yet, its antigen is unknown. This specimen comes from a study of T cell repertoires in cytomegalovirus infection. Study observations and caveats: Clonotypes of TCR beta that were HLA-C-restricted and CMV-specific dominated the ex vivo response.

TCRdb reprocessed the reads via MiXCR and lists one record per CDR3 protein. The table records more than 150,000 distinct CDR3 sequences, about 21% of them present only once. This CDR3 is 12 amino acids long. V gave up 4 bases and J gave up 9 bases, with 10 bases separating them. Per germline, CDR1 SGHVS and CDR2 FNYEAQ. This chain links TRBV7-6 with TRBJ1-5; D is uncertain. Sequenced: PBMCs. This TCR came from a human donor in good health (CMV status not recorded). Some clones in this sample may be carry-over from other donors' samples. This CDR3 is CASSSPSGPQHF. The CDR3 coding sequence is TGTGCCAGCAGCTCTCCGTCGGGGCCCCAGCATTTT. Looking up the rest from reference TRBV7-6 and TRBJ1-5 gives the full variable domain: GAGVSQSPRYKVTKRGQDVALRCDPISGHVSLYWYRQALGQGPEFLTYFNYEAQQDKSGLPNDRFSAERPEGSISTLTIQRTEQRDSAMYRCASSSPSGPQHFGDGTRLSIL.